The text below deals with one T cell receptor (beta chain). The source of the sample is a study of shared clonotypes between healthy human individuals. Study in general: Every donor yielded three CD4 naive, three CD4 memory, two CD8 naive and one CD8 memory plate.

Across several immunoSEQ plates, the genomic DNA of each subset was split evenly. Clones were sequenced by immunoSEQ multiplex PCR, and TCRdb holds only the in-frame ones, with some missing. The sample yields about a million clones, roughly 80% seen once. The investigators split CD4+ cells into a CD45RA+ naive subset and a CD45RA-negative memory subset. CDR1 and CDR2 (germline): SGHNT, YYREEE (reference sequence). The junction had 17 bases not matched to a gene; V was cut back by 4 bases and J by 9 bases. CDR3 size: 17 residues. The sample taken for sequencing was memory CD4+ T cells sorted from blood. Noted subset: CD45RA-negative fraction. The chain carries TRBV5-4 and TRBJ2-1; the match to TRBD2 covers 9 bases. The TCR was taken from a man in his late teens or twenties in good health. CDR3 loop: CASSPQPSGNLYGEQFF. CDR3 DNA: TGTGCCAGCAGCCCTCAACCTAGCGGGAATTTATATGGTGAGCAGTTCTTC.